A single sample is the source of the 12 T cell receptor beta chains below, sequenced in a study of blood T cell repertoires in COVID-19. TCRdb keeps only in-frame clones here, not all; method: immunoSEQ multiplex PCR. Among 60,000 to 85,000 clones, just under 85% were seen once, and the ten largest hold around 35%. Material for sequencing was peripheral blood. All receptors derive from a man in his 70s with acute or convalescent COVID-19.

The rearrangement joins TRBV18 to TRBJ1-2; unclear D gene. V lost 0 bases and J 4 bases, leaving 12 bases between the germline ends. Germline V gene data show CDR1 as KGHSH and CDR2 as LQKENI. This CDR3 has 15 amino acids. CDR3 bases: TGTGCCAGCTCACCACCGTCAGAGAGCGCCTATGGCTACACCTTC. The encoded protein is CASSPPSESAYGYTF.

The genes are TRBV5-1 and TRBJ2-7; TRBD1 matches at 10 bases. Germline-derived CDR1 and CDR2 are SGHRS and YFSETQ. This CDR3 has 14 residues. The V gene end was trimmed by 4 bases and the J gene end by 5 bases; junction bases not matched to a gene: 6. CDR3 region: CASSPDRGGHEQYF. CDR3 in DNA: TGCGCCAGCAGCCCGGACAGGGGGGGCCACGAGCAGTACTTC.

The chain links TRBV18 to TRBJ2-7, with TRBD2 matching over 14 bases. Trimming removed 6 bases from V and 2 bases from J; junction bases left unmatched: 12. Germline V gene lookup returns CDR1 KGHSH and CDR2 LQKENI. CDR3 size: 18 residues. CDR3 coding DNA: TGTGCCAGCTCGCCAGCCGGACTAGCGGGGGGTTCAGCCTACGAGCAGTACTTC. Translation: CASSPAGLAGGSAYEQYF.

The genes are TRBV6-5 and TRBJ2-7, with D possibly TRBD1 on 7 matching bases. The germline V gene has CDR1 MNHEY and CDR2 SVGAGI. This CDR3 comprises 14 residues. V was shortened by 6 bases and J by 3 bases, with 15 bases between the two germline ends. The CDR3 nucleotides are TGTGCCAGCAGCCGGACAGGAGGGAGCTACGAGCAGTACTTC. Amino acid sequence: CASSRTGGSYEQYF.

The rearrangement links TRBV6-5 to TRBJ2-1; TRBD2 aligns across 11 bases. This CDR3 has 16 amino acids. The germline V gene has CDR1 MNHEY and CDR2 SVGAGI. J gave up 7 bases and V 0 bases, and 5 bases lay outside the gene matches. CDR3 region: CASSYSIAGGPNEQFF. The CDR3 DNA follows: TGTGCCAGCAGTTACTCGATAGCGGGAGGGCCGAATGAGCAGTTCTTC.

The chain's CDR3 is CASSIAGRDTDTQYF. CDR3 bases: TGTGCCAGTAGTATAGCAGGCAGGGACACAGATACGCAGTATTTT. This chain connects TRBV19 to TRBJ2-3, with D possibly matching TRBD1 (5 bases). The CDR3 contains 15 residues. V gave up 1 base and J gave up 2 bases, with 10 bases separating them. Germline V gives CDR1 LNHDA, CDR2 SQIVND (reference sequence). Full variable domain (rest looked up from reference TRBV19 and TRBJ2-3): DGGITQSPKYLFRKEGQNVTLSCEQNLNHDAMYWYRQDPGQGLRLIYYSQIVNDFQKGDIAEGYSVSREKKESFPLTVTSAQKNPTAFYLCASSIAGRDTDTQYFGPGTRLTVL.

This rearrangement joins TRBV6-5 to TRBJ2-2; tentative D call: TRBD2 (6 bases). Germline CDR1 MNHEY, CDR2 SVGAGI. The CDR3 is made up of 15 amino acids. V was cut by 8 bases and J by 5 bases, with 18 bases left in between. The CDR3 region has the DNA TGTGCCAGCCGGGTTTCCCTAGCGCGAACCGGGGAGCTGTTTTTT. Translation: CASRVSLARTGELFF.

This chain links TRBV2 with TRBJ2-3, with D perhaps TRBD1 (5 bases). This CDR3 has 14 amino acids. Per germline, CDR1 SNHLY and CDR2 FYNNEI. With 6 bases removed from V and 13 bases from J, the gap between germline ends came to 23 bases. The CDR3 spells CASSPDSIGAWKYF. In nucleotides, the CDR3 is TGTGCCAGCAGCCCCGACAGTATAGGTGCATGGAAGTATTTT. Complete variable domain (other parts from reference TRBV2 and TRBJ2-3): EPEVTQTPSHQVTQMGQEVILRCVPISNHLYFYWYRQILGQKVEFLVSFYNNEISEKSEIFDDQFSVERPDGSNFTLKIRSTKLEDSAMYFCASSPDSIGAWKYFGPGTRLTVL.

In its sample, this clone was seen once. The rearrangement joins TRBV6-5 to TRBJ1-6; D unclear. The germline gives CDR1 MNHEY, CDR2 SVGAGI. The V and J ends lost 2 bases and 12 bases respectively, with 8 bases between them. The CDR3 runs to 12 residues. The CDR3 DNA follows: TGTGCCAGCAGTTACACAGCTCAACCCCTCCACTTT. Translating gives CASSYTAQPLHF.

The chain links TRBV5-3 to TRBJ2-1; 7 bases are a match to TRBD2. TRBV5-3 is an open reading frame whose function is uncertain. The CDR3 is 16 residues long. The V segment lost 0 bases and the J segment 5 bases; nucleotides outside the gene matches: 8. This CDR3 is CARSLGASGRDNEQFF. CDR3 coding DNA: TGTGCCAGAAGCTTGGGGGCTAGTGGGAGGGACAATGAGCAGTTCTTC.

The chain is built from TRBV3-1 (or the pseudogene TRBV3-2) and TRBJ2-6, with 9 bases that match TRBD1. V trimming: 5 bases; J trimming: 0 bases; junction bases outside the gene matches: 11. There are 19 residues in the CDR3. The germline V gene encodes CDR1 LGHDT and CDR2 YNNKEL (reference sequence). The CDR3 DNA is TGTGCCAGCAGCGTTGCATTGGGACAGGGTAACTCTGGGGCCAACGTCCTGACTTTC. Translating it yields CASSVALGQGNSGANVLTF.

This clone was seen a few times. This chain joins TRBV7-9 and TRBJ2-7; 13 bases match TRBD2. This CDR3 is built from 16 residues. Germline CDR1 is SEHNR and CDR2 is FQNEAQ (reference sequence). Trimming cost V 1 base and J 4 bases; bases outside gene matches: 4. The CDR3 sequence: CASSLGGLAGKYEQYF. The CDR3, as DNA: TGTGCCAGCAGCTTAGGGGGACTAGCGGGGAAGTACGAGCAGTACTTC.